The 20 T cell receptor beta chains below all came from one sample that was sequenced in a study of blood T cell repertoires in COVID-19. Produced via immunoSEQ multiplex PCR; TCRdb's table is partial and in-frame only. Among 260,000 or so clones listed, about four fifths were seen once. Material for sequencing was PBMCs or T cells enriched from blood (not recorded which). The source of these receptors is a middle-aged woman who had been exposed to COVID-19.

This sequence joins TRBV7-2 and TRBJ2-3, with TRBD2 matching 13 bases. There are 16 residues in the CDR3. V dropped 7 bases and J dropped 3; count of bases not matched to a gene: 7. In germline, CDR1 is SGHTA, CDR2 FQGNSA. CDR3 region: CASTRLAGGQTDTQYF. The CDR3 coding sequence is TGTGCCAGCACCCGACTAGCGGGGGGCCAGACAGATACGCAGTATTTT.

For the CDR3, the DNA is TGTGCCAGCAGACAGGGCCATGAAAAACTGTTTTTT. It yields the protein CASRQGHEKLFF. The chain employs TRBV28 and TRBJ1-4; TRBD1 is a possible D gene (6 bases). The V end lost 6 bases, the J end lost 6 bases, and 8 bases lay between the germline ends. Germline V CDR1 and CDR2: MDHEN, SYDVKM. The CDR3 consists of 12 residues.

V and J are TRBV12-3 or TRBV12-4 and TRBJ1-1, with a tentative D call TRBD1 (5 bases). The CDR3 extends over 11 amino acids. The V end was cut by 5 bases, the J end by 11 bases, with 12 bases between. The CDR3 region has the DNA TGTGCCAGCAGTCACCAGGGAGGGGCTTTCTTT. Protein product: CASSHQGGAFF.

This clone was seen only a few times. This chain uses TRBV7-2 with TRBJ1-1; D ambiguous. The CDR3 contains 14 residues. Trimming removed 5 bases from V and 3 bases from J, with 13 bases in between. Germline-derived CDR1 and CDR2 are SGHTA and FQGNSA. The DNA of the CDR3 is TGTGCCAGCAGCCAGGTCGGGAGGGACACTGAAGCTTTCTTT. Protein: CASSQVGRDTEAFF.

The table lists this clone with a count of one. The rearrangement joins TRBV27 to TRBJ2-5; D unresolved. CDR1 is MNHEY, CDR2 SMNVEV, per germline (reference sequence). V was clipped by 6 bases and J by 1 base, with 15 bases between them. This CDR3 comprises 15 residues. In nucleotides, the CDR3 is TGTGCCAGCAGCCCATCGCGGCAGATCCAAGAGACCCAGTACTTC. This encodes CASSPSRQIQETQYF.

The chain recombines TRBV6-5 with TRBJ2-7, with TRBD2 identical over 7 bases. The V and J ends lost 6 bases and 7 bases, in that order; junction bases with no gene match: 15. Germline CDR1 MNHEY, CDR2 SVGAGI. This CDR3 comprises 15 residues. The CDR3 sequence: CASSLASGLLEEQYF. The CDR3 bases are TGTGCCAGCAGCCTCGCTAGCGGTCTCCTTGAGGAGCAGTACTTC.

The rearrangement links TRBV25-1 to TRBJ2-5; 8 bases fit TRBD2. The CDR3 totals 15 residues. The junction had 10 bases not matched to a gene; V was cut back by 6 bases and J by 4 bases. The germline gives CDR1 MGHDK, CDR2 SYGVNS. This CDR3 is CASSQDRGGRETQYF. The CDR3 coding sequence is TGTGCCAGCAGCCAAGATCGGGGGGGCCGAGAGACCCAGTACTTC.

This CDR3 reads CASSPSPGSYNSPLHF. CDR3 in DNA: TGTGCCAGCAGCCCAAGCCCGGGTTCTTATAATTCACCCCTCCACTTT. The chain couples TRBV7-6 to TRBJ1-6; D unclear. The germline V gene has CDR1 SGHVS and CDR2 FNYEAQ. V shed 5 bases and J shed 4 bases, with 15 bases lying between them. The CDR3 extends over 16 amino acids.

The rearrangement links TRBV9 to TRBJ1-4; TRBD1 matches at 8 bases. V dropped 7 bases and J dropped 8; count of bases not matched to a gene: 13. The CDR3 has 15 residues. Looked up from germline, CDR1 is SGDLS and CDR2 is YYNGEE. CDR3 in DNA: TGTGCCAGCGGAGGCGACAGGGGCTTTGGAGAAAAACTGTTTTTT. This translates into CASGGDRGFGEKLFF.

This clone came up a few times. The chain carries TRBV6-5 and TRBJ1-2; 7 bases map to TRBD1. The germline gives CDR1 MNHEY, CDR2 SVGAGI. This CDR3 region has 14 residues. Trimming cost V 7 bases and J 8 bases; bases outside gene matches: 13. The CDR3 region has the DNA TGTGCCAGCACGAGGGGACAGCCCCTAGACGGCTACACCTTC. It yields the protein CASTRGQPLDGYTF.

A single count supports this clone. CDR3 sequence (DNA): TGTGCCAGCTCACCACTATCTGAGCTGAACACTGAAGCTTTCTTT. It codes for CASSPLSELNTEAFF. V and J are TRBV18 and TRBJ1-1; D not certain. V gave up 1 base and J gave up 0 bases, with 9 bases separating them. In germline, CDR1 is KGHSH, CDR2 LQKENI. The CDR3 sequence is 15 residues long.

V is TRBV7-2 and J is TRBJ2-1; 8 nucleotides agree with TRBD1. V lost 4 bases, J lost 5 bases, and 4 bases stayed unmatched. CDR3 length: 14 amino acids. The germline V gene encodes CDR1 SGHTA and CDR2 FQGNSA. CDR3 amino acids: CASSYRTGNNEQFF. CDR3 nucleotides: TGTGCCAGCAGCTACCGGACAGGGAACAATGAGCAGTTCTTC.

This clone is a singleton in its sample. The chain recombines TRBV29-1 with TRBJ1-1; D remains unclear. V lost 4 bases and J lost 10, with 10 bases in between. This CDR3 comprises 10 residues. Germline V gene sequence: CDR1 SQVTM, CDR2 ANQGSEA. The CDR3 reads CSVVARGAFF. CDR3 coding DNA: TGCAGCGTTGTTGCCCGGGGAGCTTTCTTT.

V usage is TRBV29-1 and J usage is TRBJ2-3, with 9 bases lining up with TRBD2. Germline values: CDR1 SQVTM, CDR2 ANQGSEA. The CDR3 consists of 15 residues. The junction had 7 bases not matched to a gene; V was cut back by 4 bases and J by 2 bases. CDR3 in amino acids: CSVGGGGLLTDTQYF. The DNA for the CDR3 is TGCAGCGTTGGCGGGGGGGGCTTACTCACAGATACGCAGTATTTT.

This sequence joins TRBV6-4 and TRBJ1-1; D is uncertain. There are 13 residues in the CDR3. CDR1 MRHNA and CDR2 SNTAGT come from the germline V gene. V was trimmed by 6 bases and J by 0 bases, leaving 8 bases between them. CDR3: CASSKEMNTEAFF. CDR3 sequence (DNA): TGTGCCAGCAGCAAAGAGATGAACACTGAAGCTTTCTTT.

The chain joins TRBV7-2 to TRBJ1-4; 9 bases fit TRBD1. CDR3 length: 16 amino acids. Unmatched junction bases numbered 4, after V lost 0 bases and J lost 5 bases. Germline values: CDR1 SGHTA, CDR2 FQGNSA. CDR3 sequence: CASSLAWTGENEKLFF. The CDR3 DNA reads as TGTGCCAGCAGCTTAGCTTGGACAGGGGAGAATGAAAAACTGTTTTTT.

In DNA, the CDR3 is TGTGCCAGCAGCTTAGAATGGCATTTACAGTACTTC. Amino acids: CASSLEWHLQYF. J is TRBJ2-7 and V is TRBV7-9; D unresolved. The V end was cut by 1 base, the J end by 10 bases, with 11 bases between. The CDR3 length is 12 residues. The germline V gene encodes CDR1 SEHNR and CDR2 FQNEAQ (reference sequence).

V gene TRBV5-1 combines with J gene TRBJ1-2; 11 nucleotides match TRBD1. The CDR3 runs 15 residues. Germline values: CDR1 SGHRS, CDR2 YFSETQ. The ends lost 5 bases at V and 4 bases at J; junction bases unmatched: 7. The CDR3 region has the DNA TGCGCCAGCAGAATGGGGACAGGGGGAACCTATGGCTACACCTTC. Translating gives CASRMGTGGTYGYTF.

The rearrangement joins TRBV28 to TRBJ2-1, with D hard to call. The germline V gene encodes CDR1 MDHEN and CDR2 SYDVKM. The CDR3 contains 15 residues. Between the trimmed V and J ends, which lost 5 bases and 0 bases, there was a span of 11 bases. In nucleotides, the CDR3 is TGTGCCAGCAGTGGAGCCGCGGTCTCCTACAATGAGCAGTTCTTC. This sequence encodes CASSGAAVSYNEQFF.

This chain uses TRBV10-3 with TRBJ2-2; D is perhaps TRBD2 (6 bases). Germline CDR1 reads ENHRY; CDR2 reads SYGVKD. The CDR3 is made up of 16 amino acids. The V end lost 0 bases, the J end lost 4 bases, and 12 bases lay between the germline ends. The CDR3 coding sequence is TGTGCCATCAGTGAGTCCCGGAGGGCAGGCACCGGGGAGCTGTTTTTT. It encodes CAISESRRAGTGELFF.